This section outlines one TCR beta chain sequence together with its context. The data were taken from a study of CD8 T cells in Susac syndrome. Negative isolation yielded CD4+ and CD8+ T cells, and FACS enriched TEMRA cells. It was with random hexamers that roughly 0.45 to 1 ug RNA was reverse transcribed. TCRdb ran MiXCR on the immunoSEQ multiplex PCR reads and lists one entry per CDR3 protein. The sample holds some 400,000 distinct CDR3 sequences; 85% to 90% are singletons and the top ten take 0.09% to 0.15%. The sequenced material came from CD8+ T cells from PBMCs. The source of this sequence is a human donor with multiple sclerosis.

In DNA, the CDR3 is TGTGCCAGCAGTTTATGGGGGTCGGATCAGCCCCAGCATTTT. This sequence encodes CASSLWGSDQPQHF. The V call is TRBV27, the J call TRBJ1-5; a possible D gene is TRBD1 (5 bases). This CDR3 is 14 amino acids long. The germline CDR1 and CDR2 sequences are MNHEY and SMNVEV (reference sequence). V shed 1 base and J shed 5 bases, with 9 bases lying between them.